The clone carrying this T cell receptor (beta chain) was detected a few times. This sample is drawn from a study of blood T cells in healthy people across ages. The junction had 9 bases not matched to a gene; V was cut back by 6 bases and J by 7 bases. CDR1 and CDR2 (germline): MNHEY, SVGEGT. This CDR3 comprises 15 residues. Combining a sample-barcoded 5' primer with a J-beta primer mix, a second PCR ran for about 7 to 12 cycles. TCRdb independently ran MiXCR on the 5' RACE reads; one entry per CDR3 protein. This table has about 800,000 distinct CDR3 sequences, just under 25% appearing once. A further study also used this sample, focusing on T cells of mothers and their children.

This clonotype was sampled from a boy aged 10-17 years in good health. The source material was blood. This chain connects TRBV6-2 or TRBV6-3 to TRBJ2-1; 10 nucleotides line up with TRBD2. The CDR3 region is CASSPSGRATNEQFF. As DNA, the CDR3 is TGTGCCAGCAGCCCGAGCGGGAGGGCCACAAATGAGCAGTTCTTC.